A selection of T cell receptor beta chains follows, all from one sample in a study of blood T cell repertoires in COVID-19. Measured with immunoSEQ multiplex PCR; TCRdb has only the in-frame clones, and not every one. The sample yields about 120,000 clones, roughly 80% seen once. Sequenced input: peripheral blood. Receptor source: a human donor in a cohort sampled during active COVID-19. Each CDR3 is given with its conserved first and last residue. A D gene is named only where the DNA matches it firmly. Rows may omit the clone size; those that give it use once, few, many or a size class.

NA	NA	TRBV6-1	TRBJ1-2	CASSEALRGSYGYTF	TGTGCCAGCAGTGAAGCGCTAAGAGGGTCGTACGGCTACACCTTC
NA	TRBD2	TRBV6-6	TRBJ2-1	CASSYGLADEQFF	TGTGCCAGCAGTTACGGACTAGCCGATGAGCAGTTCTTC
NA	NA	TRBV12-3/TRBV12-4	TRBJ1-5	CASSLEGDQPQHF	TGTGCCAGCAGTTTAGAGGGGGATCAGCCCCAGCATTTT
NA	NA	TRBV27	TRBJ2-5	CATGGRQETQYF	TGTGCCACTGGCGGGCGCCAAGAGACCCAGTACTTC
NA	NA	TRBV7-9	TRBJ1-1	CASSPQGNTEAFF	TGTGCCAGCAGCCCCCAGGGGAACACTGAAGCTTTCTTT
few	NA	TRBV10-3	TRBJ1-1	CAISESAGQLNTEAFF	TGTGCCATCAGTGAGTCGGCGGGGCAGCTTAACACTGAAGCTTTCTTT
NA	TRBD1	TRBV7-2	TRBJ1-6	CASRSTGTGGWNSPLHF	TGTGCCAGCAGATCGACCGGGACAGGGGGATGGAATTCACCCCTCCACTTT
NA	NA	TRBV3-1/TRBV3-2	TRBJ2-3	CASSQPPYRVGTDTQYF	TGTGCCAGCAGCCAACCCCCTTACAGGGTGGGCACAGATACGCAGTATTTT
NA	TRBD1	TRBV19	TRBJ1-2	CASTRGTNLYYGYTF	TGTGCCAGTACCAGGGGGACAAATCTGTACTATGGCTACACCTTC
NA	NA	TRBV5-4	TRBJ1-2	CASSFKIGTNYGYTF	TGTGCCAGCAGCTTTAAAATCGGTACTAACTATGGCTACACCTTC
NA	NA	TRBV6-4	TRBJ2-7	CASSDSNSPARVITTPYEQYF	TGTGCCAGCAGTGACTCGAATTCTCCAGCGAGAGTTATAACTACCCCCTACGAGCAGTACTTC
NA	NA	TRBV5-1	TRBJ1-2	CASSAGGANYGYTF	TGCGCCAGCAGCGCGGGCGGGGCGAACTATGGCTACACCTTC
NA	TRBD1	TRBV10-3	TRBJ1-1	CAISEPSTGTGGEAFF	TGTGCCATCAGTGAGCCCTCAACCGGGACAGGCGGCGAAGCTTTCTTT
NA	NA	TRBV6-5	TRBJ2-7	CASSYAGAFYEQYF	TGTGCCAGCAGTTACGCAGGGGCCTTCTACGAGCAGTACTTC
NA	TRBD1	TRBV7-9	TRBJ1-2	CASSDPQGHYGYTF	TGTGCCAGCAGCGACCCACAGGGGCACTATGGCTACACCTTC
NA	TRBD2	TRBV10-2	TRBJ2-7	CASTIAGSYEQYF	TGCGCCAGCACCATAGCGGGATCCTACGAGCAGTACTTC
few	TRBD1	TRBV3-1/TRBV3-2	TRBJ1-2	CASSLTQGNYGYTF	TGTGCCAGCAGCCTGACACAGGGGAACTATGGCTACACCTTC
NA	TRBD2	TRBV4-1	TRBJ2-3	CASSPLAGVADTQYF	TGCGCCAGCAGCCCCCTAGCGGGGGTAGCAGATACGCAGTATTTT
once	TRBD1	TRBV2	TRBJ1-2	CASREPQGVGGYTF	TGTGCCAGCAGAGAACCTCAGGGGGTGGGTGGCTACACCTTC
few	NA	TRBV27	TRBJ1-2	CASSFLQGNYGYTF	TGTGCCAGCAGTTTTCTGCAGGGGAACTATGGCTACACCTTC
NA	TRBD1	TRBV5-8	TRBJ1-2	CASSLGQGASYGYTF	TGTGCCAGCAGCTTGGGACAGGGGGCAAGCTATGGCTACACCTTC
NA	NA	TRBV7-9	TRBJ2-7	CASSPAHRVNEQYF	TGTGCCAGCAGCCCCGCCCACAGGGTGAACGAGCAGTACTTC
NA	NA	TRBV7-8	TRBJ1-2	CASSRGSEGYTF	TGTGCCAGCAGCAGGGGGTCGGAGGGCTACACCTTC
NA	NA	TRBV27	TRBJ1-2	CASSLVGANYGYTF	TGTGCCAGCAGTTTGGTGGGAGCTAACTATGGCTACACCTTC
NA	NA	TRBV6-5	TRBJ1-1	CASSHNGERTEAFF	TGTGCCAGCAGTCATAACGGAGAGAGGACTGAAGCTTTCTTT
NA	NA	TRBV12-5	TRBJ1-4	CASGLGPKLTGAFGPNEKLFF	TGTGCTAGTGGTTTGGGCCCCAAATTAACAGGCGCTTTCGGACCTAATGAAAAACTGTTTTTT
NA	NA	TRBV11-3	TRBJ2-7	CASSSGALEQYF	TGTGCCAGCTCGTCAGGGGCGCTCGAGCAGTACTTC
NA	NA	TRBV19	TRBJ2-7	CASKLQASNHEQYF	TGTGCCAGTAAATTACAGGCGTCCAACCACGAGCAGTACTTC
once	NA	TRBV5-5	TRBJ2-6	CASSLGQGPGANVLTF	TGTGCCAGCAGCTTGGGCCAGGGGCCTGGGGCCAACGTCCTGACTTTC
NA	TRBD2	TRBV12-3/TRBV12-4	TRBJ2-7	CASSSPGGAEQYF	TGTGCCAGCAGTTCCCCGGGAGGAGCCGAGCAGTACTTC
NA	NA	TRBV9	TRBJ1-2	CASSVAGVRSYGYTF	TGTGCCAGCAGCGTCGCAGGGGTGAGAAGCTATGGCTACACCTTC
NA	TRBD2	TRBV19	TRBJ2-7	CASSMTSGTYEQYF	TGTGCCAGTAGTATGACTAGCGGAACCTACGAGCAGTACTTC
NA	NA	TRBV11-2	TRBJ2-1	CASSLVGGSFPSYNEQFF	TGTGCCAGCAGCTTAGTTGGCGGCAGCTTCCCTTCCTACAATGAGCAGTTCTTC
NA	NA	TRBV24-1	TRBJ2-7	CATELGAGGEQYF	TGTGCCACCGAGCTGGGGGCCGGAGGCGAGCAGTACTTC
NA	TRBD1	TRBV18	TRBJ1-1	CASSVLRGVGTEAFF	TGTGCCAGCTCCGTCCTCAGGGGGGTTGGGACTGAAGCTTTCTTT
NA	NA	TRBV28	TRBJ1-2	CASTDTNYGYTF	TGTGCCAGCACGGACACAAACTATGGCTACACCTTC
NA	NA	TRBV30	TRBJ2-7	CAWRKPGGPYSEQYF	TGTGCCTGGAGAAAGCCGGGCGGGCCTTACTCCGAGCAGTACTTC
few	NA	TRBV7-9	TRBJ2-7	CASSDSSYEQYF	TGTGCCAGCAGCGATAGCTCCTACGAGCAGTACTTC
NA	NA	TRBV13	TRBJ1-2	CASSLEVGNYGYTF	TGTGCCAGCAGCTTAGAGGTCGGGAACTATGGCTACACCTTC
NA	NA	TRBV27	TRBJ1-1	CASSPRGRWTEAFF	TGTGCCAGCAGTCCCAGGGGACGATGGACTGAAGCTTTCTTT
NA	NA	TRBV6-5	TRBJ1-2	CASNREGSDYTF	TGTGCCAGCAATCGGGAAGGTAGTGACTACACCTTC
NA	TRBD2	TRBV11-2	TRBJ2-1	CASSRRTSDNEQFF	TGTGCCAGCAGCAGAAGGACTAGCGACAATGAGCAGTTCTTC
once	TRBD1	TRBV6-6	TRBJ1-5	CASRGQGDQPQHF	TGTGCCAGCAGGGGACAGGGAGATCAGCCCCAGCATTTT
once	TRBD1	TRBV4-2	TRBJ2-7	CASSQEQGHSYEQYF	TGTGCCAGCAGCCAAGAACAGGGGCACTCCTACGAGCAGTACTTC
few	NA	TRBV6-5	TRBJ1-1	CASSSRLGAFF	TGTGCCAGCAGCTCACGTCTAGGAGCTTTCTTT
NA	TRBD1	TRBV2	TRBJ2-7	CASSDRDSLPYEQYF	TGTGCCAGCAGTGACCGGGACAGTCTTCCCTACGAGCAGTACTTC
few	NA	TRBV10-1	TRBJ1-2	CASRAGNGYTF	TGCGCCAGCAGGGCAGGGAATGGCTACACCTTC
NA	TRBD2	TRBV5-4	TRBJ2-7	CASSLVIAGGEQYF	TGTGCCAGCAGCTTGGTAATAGCGGGAGGCGAGCAGTACTTC